This T cell receptor (beta chain) was documented in a study of T cells in Graves' hyperthyroidism and ophthalmopathy. This clonotype was seen many times. Amplified regions were TCR beta CDR3 sequences from RNA transcripts. With the HTBI primer set, the TCR CDR3 went through a first round of RT-PCR. One entry per CDR3 protein results from TCRdb running MiXCR on the multiplex PCR reads. This repertoire shows 500,000 to 650,000 distinct CDR3 sequences, about 14% found once; its top ten account for approximately 15%. The CDR3 sequence is 18 residues long. The germline V gene encodes CDR1 LGHDT and CDR2 YNNKEL (reference sequence). Deletions cut 0 bases from V and 5 bases from J, with 21 bases between. Patients counted as stable if ophthalmopathy did not develop within 18 months. Patients showing uncontrolled infection, other autoimmune disease, pregnancy or lactation were ineligible. 10 ml of fresh peripheral blood supplied the PBMCs.

The receptor was isolated from a woman between 40 and 50 years old with Graves' hyperthyroidism. This chain uses TRBV3-1 with TRBJ2-3; D uncertain. The sequenced sample was blood. The CDR3 DNA is TGTGCCAGCAGCCAAGAAGCCGACTTGGTGGGGAAGTTAGATACGCAGTATTTT. Its protein is CASSQEADLVGKLDTQYF.